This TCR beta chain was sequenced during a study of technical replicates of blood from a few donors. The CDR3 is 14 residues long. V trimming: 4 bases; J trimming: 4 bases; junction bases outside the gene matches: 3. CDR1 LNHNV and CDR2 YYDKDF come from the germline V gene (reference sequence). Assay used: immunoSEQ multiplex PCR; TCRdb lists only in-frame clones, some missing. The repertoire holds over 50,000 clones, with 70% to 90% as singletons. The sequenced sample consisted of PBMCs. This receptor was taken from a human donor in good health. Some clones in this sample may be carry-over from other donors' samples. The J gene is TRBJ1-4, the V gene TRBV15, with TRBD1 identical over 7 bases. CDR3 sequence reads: CATSKRGRNEKLFF. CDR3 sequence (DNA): TGTGCCACCAGCAAGAGGGGGCGTAATGAAAAACTGTTTTTT.